One sample yielded the 13 T cell receptor beta chains listed below, sequenced in a study of neurological immune-mediated disorders (dated by TCRdb to about 2019). Library preparation employed 5' RACE. Sequencing instrument: Illumina HiSeq 2500. TCRdb took the public reads, trimmed them with fastp at Q25, ran MiXCR for clone calling and kept in-frame beta chains. When rows share a CDR3 protein, they turn into one entry using the most common DNA and genes. This sample is represented by around 79,000 distinct CDR3 sequences; roughly 13% of them were singletons. The ten largest clones add up to roughly 7% of the sample. The sequenced sample was PBMCs. The receptors come from a woman between 45 and 60 years old in good health.

This clonotype appeared many times. The chain carries TRBV27 and TRBJ1-4; D not resolved. There are 13 residues in the CDR3. CDR1 is MNHEY and CDR2 is SMNVEV in the germline V gene (reference sequence). Trimming pared 7 bases from V and 8 bases from J, leaving 14 bases between. The chain's CDR3 is CASTPAVGEKLFF. CDR3 coding DNA: TGTGCCAGCACCCCGGCAGTGGGGGAAAAACTGTTTTTT.

This clonotype was detected ten times or more. The V call is TRBV5-6, the J call TRBJ2-5; 7 bases agree with TRBD1. This CDR3 is 15 amino acids long. Germline assignment: CDR1 SGHDT and CDR2 YYEEEE. V shed 1 base, J shed 4 bases, and the junction held 7 bases outside the gene matches. This CDR3 is CASSLRQGPGETQYF. The CDR3 nucleotides are TGTGCCAGCAGCTTGAGACAGGGTCCAGGAGAGACCCAGTACTTC. Supplemented by reference TRBV5-6 and TRBJ2-5, the full variable domain reads DAGVTQSPTHLIKTRGQQVTLRCSPKSGHDTVSWYQQALGQGPQFIFQYYEEEERQRGNFPDRFSGHQFPNYSSELNVNALLLGDSALYLCASSLRQGPGETQYFGPGTRLLVL.

The table lists this clonotype with many counts. The genes are TRBV15 and TRBJ2-5; the D is unclear. This CDR3 is 13 amino acids long. Looked up from germline, CDR1 is LNHNV and CDR2 is YYDKDF (reference sequence). V was pared by 8 bases and J by 7 bases, with 17 bases between. The CDR3 sequence is CATDRGGAGTQYF. The CDR3 DNA sequence: TGTGCCACCGACCGAGGCGGAGCAGGGACCCAGTACTTC.

This clonotype was detected many times. The genes are TRBV5-1 and TRBJ1-3; no firm D call. Deletions cut 0 bases from V and 2 bases from J, with 6 bases between. CDR1 and CDR2 (germline): SGHRS, YFSETQ. The CDR3 length is 14 residues. The CDR3 loop reads CASSLEGPGNTIYF. For the CDR3, the DNA is TGCGCCAGCAGCTTGGAAGGACCTGGAAACACCATATATTTT.

Many counts were recorded for this clonotype. V and J are TRBV27 and TRBJ2-1, with TRBD2 matching 14 bases. Per the germline V gene, CDR1 is MNHEY and CDR2 is SMNVEV (reference sequence). V lost 4 bases, J lost 6 bases, and 2 bases stayed unmatched. This CDR3 has 15 amino acids. CDR3 nucleotide sequence: TGTGCCAGCAGTTCCGGGACTAGCGGGGGCAATGAGCAGTTCTTC. Translated, it gives CASSSGTSGGNEQFF.

This clonotype was observed many times. The chain links TRBV28 to TRBJ1-1, with D unclear. This CDR3 has 16 residues. Germline V gene data show CDR1 as MDHEN and CDR2 as SYDVKM. With 8 bases removed from V and 0 bases from J, the gap between germline ends came to 19 bases. The CDR3 region is CASGLPRVSMNTEAFF. CDR3 sequence (DNA): TGTGCCAGCGGCCTGCCGCGGGTTTCGATGAACACTGAAGCTTTCTTT.

This clonotype showed up many times. This chain connects TRBV7-9 to TRBJ1-5; D is uncertain. The CDR3 totals 12 residues. Germline V gene data show CDR1 as SEHNR and CDR2 as FQNEAQ (reference sequence). V was shortened by 2 bases and J by 6 bases, with 5 bases between the two germline ends. The CDR3 DNA is TGTGCCAGCAGCTTACTAAGTCAGCCCCAGCATTTT. Translating gives CASSLLSQPQHF.

This clonotype was recorded many times. V usage is TRBV20-1 and J usage is TRBJ2-3; TRBD2 is a possible D gene (5 bases). V was clipped by 5 bases and J by 1 base, with 13 bases between them. The V gene's germline CDR1 is DFQATT and CDR2 SNEGSKA (reference sequence). The CDR3 has 14 residues. CDR3 in amino acids: CSALSGAGTDTQYF. The CDR3 DNA sequence: TGCAGTGCTCTAAGCGGCGCAGGCACAGATACGCAGTATTTT.

This clonotype was observed many times. V and J are TRBV6-5 and TRBJ1-5; D remains ambiguous. Trimming stripped 0 bases from V and 6 bases from J, with 6 bases between. CDR3 length: 13 amino acids. Germline V gene lookup returns CDR1 MNHEY and CDR2 SVGAGI. The CDR3 loop reads CASSYSTGQPQHF. CDR3 DNA: TGTGCCAGCAGTTACTCGACTGGTCAGCCCCAGCATTTT.

This clonotype showed up many times. The CDR3 reads CASSFDTISNQPQHF. The CDR3, as DNA: TGTGCCAGCAGCTTTGACACGATTAGCAATCAGCCCCAGCATTTT. V usage is TRBV7-2 and J usage is TRBJ1-5; D call uncertain. Trimming pared 3 bases from V and 0 bases from J, leaving 9 bases between. The CDR3 extends over 15 amino acids. Per germline, CDR1 SGHTA and CDR2 FQGNSA.

At least ten counts were recorded for this clonotype. The CDR3: CASSPRTDTQYF. Written as DNA, the CDR3 is TGTGCCAGCAGCCCTCGCACAGATACGCAGTATTTT. The rearrangement joins TRBV7-2 to TRBJ2-3, with D unclear. V lost 5 bases, J lost 1 base, and 4 bases lay in between. The CDR3 consists of 12 residues. The V gene's germline CDR1 is SGHTA and CDR2 FQGNSA.

Many counts were recorded for this clonotype. The chain recombines TRBV3-1 with TRBJ2-7, with 9 bases lining up with TRBD1. CDR1 LGHDT and CDR2 YNNKEL come from the germline V gene (reference sequence). V dropped 4 bases and J dropped 2; count of bases not matched to a gene: 3. The CDR3 has 14 amino acids. The CDR3 protein is CASSLRQGAYEQYF. CDR3 DNA: TGTGCCAGCAGCCTGAGACAGGGGGCCTACGAGCAGTACTTC.

The table lists this clonotype with many counts. This chain links TRBV7-9 with TRBJ1-5, with 8 bases aligning to TRBD1. CDR3 length: 15 residues. Germline-derived CDR1 and CDR2 are SEHNR and FQNEAQ (reference sequence). Germline trimming cut 5 bases from V and 6 bases from J; bases unmatched to any gene: 9. The CDR3 is CASSAGQAGIQPQHF. CDR3 coding DNA: TGTGCCAGCAGCGCGGGACAGGCGGGAATTCAGCCCCAGCATTTT. Variable domain in full (rest from reference TRBV7-9 and TRBJ1-5): DTGVSQNPRHKITKRGQNVTFRCDPISEHNRLYWYRQTLGQGPEFLTYFQNEAQLEKSRLLSDRFSAERPKGSFSTLEIQRTEQGDSAMYLCASSAGQAGIQPQHFGDGTRLSIL.